Many counts were recorded for the clone carrying this TCR beta chain. The junction departs from germline at one end; a sequencing error may be responsible. This entry comes from a study of T cells in Graves' hyperthyroidism and ophthalmopathy. Germline loops: CDR1 DFQATT, CDR2 SNEGSKA (reference sequence). The CDR3 totals 16 residues. The TCR beta CDR3 regions underwent amplification using RNA transcripts as the source. A first-round RT-PCR of the TCR CDR3 used the HTBI primer set. TCRdb re-called the multiplex PCR reads with MiXCR, one entry per CDR3 protein. The table has a few hundred thousand distinct CDR3 sequences, approximately 18% seen once. Ophthalmopathy cases scored 3 or more on the Clinical Activity Score and 4 or more on NOSPECS grade, with duration below 3 months.

V is TRBV20-1 and J is TRBJ2-7; 8 nucleotides match TRBD2. The source of this sequence is a man aged 50 to 60 with Graves' ophthalmopathy. The sequenced sample consisted of blood. CDR3: CSARDPGGQGSHEQYF. The DNA for the CDR3 is TGCAGTGCTAGAGACCCGGGGGGGCAGGGCTCCCACGAGCAGTACTTC.